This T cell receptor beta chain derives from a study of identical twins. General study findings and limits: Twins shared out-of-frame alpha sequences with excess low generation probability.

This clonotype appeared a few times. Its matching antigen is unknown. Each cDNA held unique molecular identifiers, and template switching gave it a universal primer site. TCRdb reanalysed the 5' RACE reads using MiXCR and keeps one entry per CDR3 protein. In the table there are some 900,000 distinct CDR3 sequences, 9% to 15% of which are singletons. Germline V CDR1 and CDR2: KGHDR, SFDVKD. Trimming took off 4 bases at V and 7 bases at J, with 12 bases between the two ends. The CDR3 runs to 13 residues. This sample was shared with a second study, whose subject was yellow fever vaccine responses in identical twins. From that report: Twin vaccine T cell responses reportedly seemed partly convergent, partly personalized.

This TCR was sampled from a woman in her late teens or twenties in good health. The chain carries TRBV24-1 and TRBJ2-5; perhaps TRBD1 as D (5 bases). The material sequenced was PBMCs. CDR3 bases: TGTGCCACCAGTGACCCAGGGTTTGCGACCCAGTACTTC. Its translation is CATSDPGFATQYF.